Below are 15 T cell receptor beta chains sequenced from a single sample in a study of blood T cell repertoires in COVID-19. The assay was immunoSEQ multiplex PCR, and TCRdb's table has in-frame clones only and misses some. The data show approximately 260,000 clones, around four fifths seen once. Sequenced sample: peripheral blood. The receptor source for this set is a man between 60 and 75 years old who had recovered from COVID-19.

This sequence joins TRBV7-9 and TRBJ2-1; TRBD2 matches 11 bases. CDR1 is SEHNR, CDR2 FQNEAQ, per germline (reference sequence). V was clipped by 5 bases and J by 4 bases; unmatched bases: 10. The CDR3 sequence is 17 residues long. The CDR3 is CASSDSLAGDLYNEQFF. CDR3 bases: TGTGCCAGCAGCGACTCACTAGCGGGAGATTTGTACAATGAGCAGTTCTTC.

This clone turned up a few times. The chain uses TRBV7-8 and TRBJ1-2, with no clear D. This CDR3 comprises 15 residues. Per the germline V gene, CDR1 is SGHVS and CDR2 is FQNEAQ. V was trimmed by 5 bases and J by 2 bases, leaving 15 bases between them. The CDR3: CASSPSWESNYGYTF. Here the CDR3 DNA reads TGTGCCAGCAGCCCCTCTTGGGAGTCGAACTATGGCTACACCTTC.

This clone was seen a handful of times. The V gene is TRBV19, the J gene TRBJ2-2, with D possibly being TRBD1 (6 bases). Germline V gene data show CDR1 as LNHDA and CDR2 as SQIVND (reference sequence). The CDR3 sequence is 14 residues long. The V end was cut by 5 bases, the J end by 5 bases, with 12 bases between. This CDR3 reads CASSPPTGTGELFF. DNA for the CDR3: TGTGCCAGTAGTCCCCCGACAGGAACCGGGGAGCTGTTTTTT. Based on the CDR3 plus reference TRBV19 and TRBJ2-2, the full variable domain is DGGITQSPKYLFRKEGQNVTLSCEQNLNHDAMYWYRQDPGQGLRLIYYSQIVNDFQKGDIAEGYSVSREKKESFPLTVTSAQKNPTAFYLCASSPPTGTGELFFGEGSRLTVL.

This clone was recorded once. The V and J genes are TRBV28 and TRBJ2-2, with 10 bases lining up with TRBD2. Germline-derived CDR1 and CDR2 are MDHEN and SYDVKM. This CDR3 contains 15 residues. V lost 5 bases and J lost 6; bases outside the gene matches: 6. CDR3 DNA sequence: TGTGCCAGCAGTAGCGGGGGGGCGGGCTCCGGGGAGCTGTTTTTT. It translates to CASSSGGAGSGELFF. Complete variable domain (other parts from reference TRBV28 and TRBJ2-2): DVKVTQSSRYLVKRTGEKVFLECVQDMDHENMFWYRQDPGLGLRLIYFSYDVKMKEKGDIPEGYSVSREKKERFSLILESASTNQTSMYLCASSSGGAGSGELFFGEGSRLTVL.

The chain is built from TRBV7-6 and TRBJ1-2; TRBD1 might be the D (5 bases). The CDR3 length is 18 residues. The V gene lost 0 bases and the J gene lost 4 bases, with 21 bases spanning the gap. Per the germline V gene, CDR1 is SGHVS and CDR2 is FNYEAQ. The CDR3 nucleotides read TGTGCCAGCAGCTTAGCTGTGGACACTACACACTCTCCCTATGGCTACACCTTC. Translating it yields CASSLAVDTTHSPYGYTF.

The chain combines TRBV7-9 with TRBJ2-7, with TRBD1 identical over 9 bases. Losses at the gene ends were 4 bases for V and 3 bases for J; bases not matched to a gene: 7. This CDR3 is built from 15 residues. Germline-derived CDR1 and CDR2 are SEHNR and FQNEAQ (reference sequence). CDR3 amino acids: CASSSHRDRVYEQYF. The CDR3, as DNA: TGTGCCAGCAGCTCCCACCGGGACAGGGTCTACGAGCAGTACTTC.

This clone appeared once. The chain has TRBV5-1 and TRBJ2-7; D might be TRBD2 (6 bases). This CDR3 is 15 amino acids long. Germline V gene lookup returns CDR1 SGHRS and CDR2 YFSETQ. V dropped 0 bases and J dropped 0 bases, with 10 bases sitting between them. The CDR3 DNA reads TGCGCCAGCAGCTTGGCCCCCGGGAGCTCCTACGAGCAGTACTTC. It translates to CASSLAPGSSYEQYF.

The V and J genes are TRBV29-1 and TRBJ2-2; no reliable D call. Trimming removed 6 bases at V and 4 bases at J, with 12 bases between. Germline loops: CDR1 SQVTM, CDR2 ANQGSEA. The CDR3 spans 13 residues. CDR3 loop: CSVRSFSTGELFF. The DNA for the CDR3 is TGCAGCGTCCGCTCCTTCAGCACCGGGGAGCTGTTTTTT.

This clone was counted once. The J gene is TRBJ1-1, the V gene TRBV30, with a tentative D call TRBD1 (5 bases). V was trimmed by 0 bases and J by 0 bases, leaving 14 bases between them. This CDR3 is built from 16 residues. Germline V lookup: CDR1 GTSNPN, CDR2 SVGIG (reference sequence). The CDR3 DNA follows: TGTGCCTGGAGTGTTGGGGGGAACCCTATGAACACTGAAGCTTTCTTT. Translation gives CAWSVGGNPMNTEAFF.

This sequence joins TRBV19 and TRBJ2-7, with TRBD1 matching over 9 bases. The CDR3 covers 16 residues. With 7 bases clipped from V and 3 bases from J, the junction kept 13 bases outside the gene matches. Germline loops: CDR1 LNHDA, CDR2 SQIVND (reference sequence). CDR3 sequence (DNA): TGTGCCAGTACTCACAAGGGCGGGACAGGGTTCTACGAGCAGTACTTC. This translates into CASTHKGGTGFYEQYF. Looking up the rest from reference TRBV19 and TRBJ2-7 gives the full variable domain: DGGITQSPKYLFRKEGQNVTLSCEQNLNHDAMYWYRQDPGQGLRLIYYSQIVNDFQKGDIAEGYSVSREKKESFPLTVTSAQKNPTAFYLCASTHKGGTGFYEQYFGPGTRLTVT.

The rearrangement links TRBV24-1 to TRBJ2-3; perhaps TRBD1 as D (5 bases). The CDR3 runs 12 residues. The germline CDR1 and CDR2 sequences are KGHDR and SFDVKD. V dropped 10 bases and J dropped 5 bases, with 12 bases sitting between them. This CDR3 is CATADRRDTQYF. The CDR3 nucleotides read TGTGCCACAGCCGACAGAAGAGATACGCAGTATTTT.

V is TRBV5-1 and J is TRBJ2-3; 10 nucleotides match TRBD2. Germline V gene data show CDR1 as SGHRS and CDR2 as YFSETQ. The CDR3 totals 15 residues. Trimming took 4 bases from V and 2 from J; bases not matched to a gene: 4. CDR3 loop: CASSASGRATDTQYF. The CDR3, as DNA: TGCGCCAGCAGCGCAAGCGGGAGGGCCACAGATACGCAGTATTTT.

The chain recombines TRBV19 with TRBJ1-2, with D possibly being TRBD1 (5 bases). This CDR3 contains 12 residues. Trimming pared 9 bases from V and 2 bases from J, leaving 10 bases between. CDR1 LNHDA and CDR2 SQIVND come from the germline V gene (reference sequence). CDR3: CASRQQNYGYTF. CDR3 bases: TGTGCCAGCCGACAGCAGAACTATGGCTACACCTTC.

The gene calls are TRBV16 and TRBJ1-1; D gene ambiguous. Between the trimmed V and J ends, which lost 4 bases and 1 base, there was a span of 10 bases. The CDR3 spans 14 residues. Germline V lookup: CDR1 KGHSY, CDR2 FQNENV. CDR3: CASSRLPGNTEAFF. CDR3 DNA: TGTGCCAGCAGCCGCCTTCCAGGGAACACTGAAGCTTTCTTT.

CDR3 DNA: TGTGCCAGCAGCGTCGGGACAGGGAGCAATCAGCCCCAGCATTTT. Translated: CASSVGTGSNQPQHF. The V and J genes are TRBV7-9 and TRBJ1-5; 9 bases fit TRBD1. The germline V gene has CDR1 SEHNR and CDR2 FQNEAQ (reference sequence). J was trimmed by 1 base and V by 5 bases; bases with no gene match: 3. The CDR3 has 15 residues. Variable domain in full (rest from reference TRBV7-9 and TRBJ1-5): DTGVSQNPRHKITKRGQNVTFRCDPISEHNRLYWYRQTLGQGPEFLTYFQNEAQLEKSRLLSDRFSAERPKGSFSTLEIQRTEQGDSAMYLCASSVGTGSNQPQHFGDGTRLSIL.